The rows below give T cell receptor beta chains drawn from one sample of a study of blood T cells in healthy people across ages. TCRdb analysed the 5' RACE reads with MiXCR anew, one entry per CDR3 protein. This sample has about 510,000 distinct CDR3 sequences; approximately 26% occur once, and the top ten carry approximately 3.3%. The sample was also reused in another study, on T cells of mothers and their children.

The sample comprised blood. Source of these receptors: a boy aged 2-15 years in good health. The CDR3 runs from the conserved cysteine through the conserved F or W. The D gene is left open where the match is weak. Rows give clone size only sometimes, using once, few, many, or a class for an expanded clone.

CDR3nt: TGTGCCAGCAGCTCACGTGCCCGTTCCTCCTACAATGAGCAGTTCTTC
CDR3aa: CASSSRARSSYNEQFF
v_gene: TRBV7-3
abundance: -
d_gene: -
j_gene: TRBJ2-1

CDR3nt: TGTGCCAGCAGCGTAGCTCCGGCCAGGGATAACTATGGCTACACCTTC
CDR3aa: CASSVAPARDNYGYTF
v_gene: TRBV9
abundance: -
d_gene: -
j_gene: TRBJ1-2

CDR3nt: TGTGCCAGCAGCTTATACAAAAACATTCAGTACTTC
CDR3aa: CASSLYKNIQYF
v_gene: TRBV7-8
abundance: few
d_gene: -
j_gene: TRBJ2-4

CDR3nt: TGTGCCAGCAGCACTGGACGGATTTCCGACTACGAGCAGTACTTC
CDR3aa: CASSTGRISDYEQYF
v_gene: TRBV7-9
abundance: -
d_gene: -
j_gene: TRBJ2-7

CDR3nt: TGCGCCAGCAGCTTGGTAGGAAAGGTTGGCGCCCCAAACTATGGCTACACCTTC
CDR3aa: CASSLVGKVGAPNYGYTF
v_gene: TRBV5-1
abundance: -
d_gene: -
j_gene: TRBJ1-2

CDR3nt: TGCGCCAGCGGATCGTTTAATGAAAAACTGTTTTTT
CDR3aa: CASGSFNEKLFF
v_gene: TRBV5-1
abundance: -
d_gene: -
j_gene: TRBJ1-4

CDR3nt: TGTGCCAGCAGCAAATACAGGGGCAATGAGCAGTTCTTC
CDR3aa: CASSKYRGNEQFF
v_gene: TRBV7-2
abundance: -
d_gene: TRBD1
j_gene: TRBJ2-1

CDR3nt: TGCAGCCTCTCACAGGGGGCGGGTGGCACTGAAGCTTTCTTT
CDR3aa: CSLSQGAGGTEAFF
v_gene: TRBV29-1
abundance: few
d_gene: TRBD1
j_gene: TRBJ1-1

CDR3nt: TGTGCTAGTGGTTTAGGGTTGGCTGGGGCCAACGTCCTGACTTTC
CDR3aa: CASGLGLAGANVLTF
v_gene: TRBV12-5
abundance: few
d_gene: -
j_gene: TRBJ2-6

CDR3nt: TGTGCCAGCAGCTATGGACAGGGCTTTTACAATGAGCAGTTCTTC
CDR3aa: CASSYGQGFYNEQFF
v_gene: TRBV7-9
abundance: -
d_gene: TRBD1
j_gene: TRBJ2-1

CDR3nt: TGCAGTGGGGCAGGACCTAATGAAAAACTGTTTTTT
CDR3aa: CSGAGPNEKLFF
v_gene: TRBV20-1
abundance: -
d_gene: -
j_gene: TRBJ1-4

CDR3nt: TGCGCCAGCAGCGCGCCCGGGACGGAGGACTACGAGCAGTACTTC
CDR3aa: CASSAPGTEDYEQYF
v_gene: TRBV5-1
abundance: -
d_gene: -
j_gene: TRBJ2-7

CDR3nt: TGTGCCAGCAGCTTAGCGGACCCAATGGCAGATACGCAGTATTTT
CDR3aa: CASSLADPMADTQYF
v_gene: TRBV7-2
abundance: once
d_gene: -
j_gene: TRBJ2-3

CDR3nt: TGTACCAGCAGAGACCGGGACTATGAGGGCAATGAGCAGTTCTTC
CDR3aa: CTSRDRDYEGNEQFF
v_gene: TRBV5-5
abundance: -
d_gene: TRBD2
j_gene: TRBJ2-1

CDR3nt: TGTGCCATCACCGACCCTGCGGGAGGAAAGGACGAGCAGTACTTC
CDR3aa: CAITDPAGGKDEQYF
v_gene: TRBV10-3
abundance: -
d_gene: TRBD2
j_gene: TRBJ2-7

CDR3nt: TGTGCCAGCAATTTATTGGGACAGAACAATGAGCAGTTCTTC
CDR3aa: CASNLLGQNNEQFF
v_gene: TRBV27
abundance: -
d_gene: TRBD1
j_gene: TRBJ2-1

CDR3nt: TGTGCCAGCAGCCGAAGTGACAGTGCGAACACTGAAGCTTTCTTT
CDR3aa: CASSRSDSANTEAFF
v_gene: TRBV7-6
abundance: -
d_gene: -
j_gene: TRBJ1-1

CDR3nt: TGTGCCAGCAGTCTCCGGACAGTCTCTGGGGCCAACGTCCTGACTTTC
CDR3aa: CASSLRTVSGANVLTF
v_gene: TRBV27
abundance: -
d_gene: -
j_gene: TRBJ2-6

CDR3nt: TGTGCCAGCAGTTTCCTTAAGGGCTACAATGAGCAGTTCTTC
CDR3aa: CASSFLKGYNEQFF
v_gene: TRBV6-5
abundance: -
d_gene: -
j_gene: TRBJ2-1

CDR3nt: TGTGCCAGCAGTCTGACCGGGACACGGGCTACCTACGAGCAGTACTTC
CDR3aa: CASSLTGTRATYEQYF
v_gene: TRBV6-5
abundance: few
d_gene: -
j_gene: TRBJ2-7

CDR3nt: TGTGCCAGCAGCTTCGCTTCCGGCTACGAGCAGTACTTC
CDR3aa: CASSFASGYEQYF
v_gene: TRBV7-8
abundance: few
d_gene: -
j_gene: TRBJ2-7

CDR3nt: TGTGCCACCAGTGACCGCGGGACAGGTGGTTCGTACCAAGAGACCCAGTACTTC
CDR3aa: CATSDRGTGGSYQETQYF
v_gene: TRBV24-1
abundance: -
d_gene: TRBD1
j_gene: TRBJ2-5

CDR3nt: TGCGCCAGCAGCAGGGAGGGGCAGGGGATTATGAATGAGCAGTTCTTC
CDR3aa: CASSREGQGIMNEQFF
v_gene: TRBV4-1
abundance: -
d_gene: -
j_gene: TRBJ2-1